This is a list of T cell receptor beta chains from one sample in a study of monozygotic twins with inflammatory bowel disease. TCRdb reworked the 5' RACE reads into one entry per CDR3 protein, no DNA. Its table lists approximately 400,000 distinct CDR3 sequences. Sequenced: blood. The receptors derive from a human donor with ulcerative colitis or Crohn's disease, or a healthy co-twin of an affected twin (not recorded which). Each CDR3 is given with its conserved first and last residue. The order of the fields is J gene, V gene, CDR3 protein.

J: TRBJ2-7; V: TRBV7-2; CDR3: CASSHGWTPSHEQYF
J: TRBJ2-1; V: TRBV7-7; CDR3: CASSPRRMDEQFF
J: TRBJ2-3; V: TRBV20-1; CDR3: CSSSPGLAGGPSPQYF
J: TRBJ1-6; V: TRBV20-1; CDR3: CSARVEGARDSPLHF
J: TRBJ2-1; V: TRBV19; CDR3: CASSISGHYDEQFF
J: TRBJ2-3; V: TRBV6-1; CDR3: CASSVSGTSGGPRITDTQYF
J: TRBJ2-1; V: TRBV19; CDR3: CASKARSSYNEQFF
J: TRBJ2-1; V: TRBV19; CDR3: CASSPRSGYNEQFF
J: TRBJ1-5; V: TRBV7-2; CDR3: CASSALDGRVSQPQHF
J: TRBJ2-2; V: TRBV5-1; CDR3: CASKSGGYPNTGELFF
J: TRBJ2-7; V: TRBV4-3; CDR3: CASSQVGGQKTYEQYF
J: TRBJ1-1; V: TRBV20-1; CDR3: CSASFRDRGYTEAFF
J: TRBJ2-3; V: TRBV5-5; CDR3: CASSLPSGVSTDTQYF
J: TRBJ1-2; V: TRBV30; CDR3: CALTRGAGYTF
J: TRBJ2-2; V: TRBV7-9; CDR3: CASSQDRRDTGELFF
J: TRBJ2-7; V: TRBV5-1; CDR3: CASSRTSGRAYEQYF
J: TRBJ1-1; V: TRBV7-3; CDR3: CASSITGGESTEAFF
J: TRBJ2-3; V: TRBV30; CDR3: CAWSVLAGEATDTQYF
J: TRBJ1-2; V: TRBV12-3/TRBV12-4; CDR3: CASRLDQSGYTF
J: TRBJ2-7; V: TRBV29-1; CDR3: CSGGPGTYEQYF
J: TRBJ2-1; V: TRBV20-1; CDR3: CSARDGRTSGNEQFF
J: TRBJ2-5; V: TRBV7-2; CDR3: CASSSGHQETQYF
J: TRBJ1-5; V: TRBV24-1; CDR3: CATYHTGEVKPQHF
J: TRBJ2-3; V: TRBV14; CDR3: CASSRSPSSFTDTQYF
J: TRBJ2-3; V: TRBV5-3; CDR3: CARSLPLGQGNTDTQYF
J: TRBJ1-1; V: TRBV3-1; CDR3: CASRTDIYGTEAFF
J: TRBJ1-1; V: TRBV7-9; CDR3: CASSLVGGRDTEAFF
J: TRBJ2-3; V: TRBV7-9; CDR3: CASSLAGSDTQYF
J: TRBJ2-2; V: TRBV7-3; CDR3: CASSLQANTGELFF
J: TRBJ2-7; V: TRBV19; CDR3: CASSDRGTTYEQYF
J: TRBJ1-2; V: TRBV7-2; CDR3: CASSLNWKGYTF
J: TRBJ2-1; V: TRBV11-3; CDR3: CASSLGGEDNEQFF
J: TRBJ1-1; V: TRBV4-1; CDR3: CASSQVHTRLNTEAFF
J: TRBJ1-1; V: TRBV20-1; CDR3: CSGLPRGGTEAFF
J: TRBJ1-3; V: TRBV6-6; CDR3: CASRRSTSGNTIYF
J: TRBJ2-3; V: TRBV2; CDR3: CASSQGLATNGDTQYF
J: TRBJ1-2; V: TRBV29-1; CDR3: CSVDKFGYGYTF
J: TRBJ1-2; V: TRBV20-1; CDR3: CSGSSKGGSYGYTF
J: TRBJ1-1; V: TRBV5-1; CDR3: CASSRGDTPMNTEAFF
J: TRBJ1-2; V: TRBV18; CDR3: CASSSTGDAYGYTF
J: TRBJ1-2; V: TRBV20-1; CDR3: CSARLGNGYTF
J: TRBJ2-7; V: TRBV20-1; CDR3: CSASLSGRRGEQYF
J: TRBJ2-7; V: TRBV15; CDR3: CATSRTRSQGNHEQYF
J: TRBJ1-2; V: TRBV10-3; CDR3: CAISGAGGVYGYTF
J: TRBJ2-5; V: TRBV7-2; CDR3: CASSSARGTSRWLNF
J: TRBJ1-5; V: TRBV24-1; CDR3: CATSDLWIQGRNQPQHF
J: TRBJ1-2; V: TRBV6-1; CDR3: CASRLEVGANYGYTF
J: TRBJ1-2; V: TRBV6-1; CDR3: CASITLQGSNYGYTF
J: TRBJ2-1; V: TRBV20-1; CDR3: CSARGTSVYNEQFF
J: TRBJ2-7; V: TRBV5-6; CDR3: CASRSTGGSYEQYF
J: TRBJ1-2; V: TRBV3-1; CDR3: CASNSGDGYTF
J: TRBJ2-1; V: TRBV5-1; CDR3: CASSLSGGPGNEQFF
J: TRBJ2-4; V: TRBV7-2; CDR3: CASSLARERNIQYF
J: TRBJ2-1; V: TRBV2; CDR3: CASSEVASRGVYEQFF
J: TRBJ2-1; V: TRBV20-1; CDR3: CSAIGFSGRRVDEQFF
J: TRBJ2-7; V: TRBV5-1; CDR3: CASSLEGQQYEQYF
J: TRBJ2-3; V: TRBV29-1; CDR3: CSVEVGRGLYTQYF
J: TRBJ2-7; V: TRBV14; CDR3: CASSQARQGSYEQYF
J: TRBJ2-5; V: TRBV18; CDR3: CASRDAGLSQYF